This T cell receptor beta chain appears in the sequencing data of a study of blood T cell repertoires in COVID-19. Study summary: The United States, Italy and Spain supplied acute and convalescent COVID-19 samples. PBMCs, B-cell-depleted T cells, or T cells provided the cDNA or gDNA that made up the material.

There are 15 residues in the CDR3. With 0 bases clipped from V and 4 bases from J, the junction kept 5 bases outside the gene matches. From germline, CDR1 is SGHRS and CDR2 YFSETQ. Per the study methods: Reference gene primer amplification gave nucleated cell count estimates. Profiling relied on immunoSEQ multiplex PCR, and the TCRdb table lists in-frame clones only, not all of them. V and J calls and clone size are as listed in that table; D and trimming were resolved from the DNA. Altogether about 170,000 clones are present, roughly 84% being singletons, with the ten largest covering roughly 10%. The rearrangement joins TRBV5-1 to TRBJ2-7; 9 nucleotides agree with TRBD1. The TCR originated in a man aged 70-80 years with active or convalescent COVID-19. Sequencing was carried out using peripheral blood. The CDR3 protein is CASSLGDRVMYEQYF. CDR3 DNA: TGCGCCAGCAGCTTGGGGGACAGGGTCATGTACGAGCAGTACTTC.